What follows is one T cell receptor (beta chain) and its context. Its antigen is as yet unknown. This entry belongs to a study of a mutant IDH1 vaccine in newly diagnosed glioma. Looking at the study overall: The treated population exhibited a male proportion of roughly 60%, a female proportion of 37.5%, and a mean age of around 40 years.

V dropped 2 bases and J dropped 3; count of bases not matched to a gene: 2. CDR1 and CDR2 (germline): SGDLS, YYNGEE. There are 14 residues in the CDR3. Using immunoSEQ multiplex PCR, the repertoire was profiled, and TCRdb retains in-frame clones only, with some absent. The data hold about 64,000 clones, with roughly 84% observed a single time. Stated time point: week 11, during vaccination. Every vaccine dose comprised 300 ug of mutant IDH1 20-mer peptide plus topical imiquimod. The clonotype was recovered from a woman aged 45-59 years with glioma. The sample consisted of PBMCs, taken from a glioma patient whose treatment included an IDH1 peptide vaccine. The V call is TRBV9, the J call TRBJ2-7, with TRBD2 identical over 10 bases. For the CDR3, the DNA is TGTGCCAGCAGCGTCGGGACTAGCGTCTACGAGCAGTACTTC. Translation gives CASSVGTSVYEQYF.